A single sample is the source of the 30 T cell receptor beta chains below, sequenced in a study of cytomegalovirus exposure and HLA in healthy donors. PCR was performed using 60 Vbeta and 13 Jbeta primers. Using immunoSEQ multiplex PCR, the repertoire was profiled, and TCRdb retains in-frame clones only, with some absent. The sample lists around 140,000 clones, 75% to 85% occurring once. The material sequenced was PBMCs. The receptors were sampled from a woman aged 50 to 60 in good health and CMV-seropositive.

This chain joins TRBV5-1 and TRBJ2-2, with a possible D match to TRBD2 (6 bases). The length of the CDR3 is 18 residues. The ends were cut back, 0 bases at V and 5 bases at J, with 20 bases in the middle. CDR1 is SGHRS and CDR2 is YFSETQ in the germline V gene. The CDR3 spells CASSLDPGGARGTGELFF. The CDR3 nucleotides read TGCGCCAGCAGCTTGGACCCTGGAGGGGCCCGGGGGACCGGGGAGCTGTTTTTT.

The sample holds a few counts of this clone. The V gene is TRBV6-1, the J gene TRBJ2-1; 7 bases are a match to TRBD1. CDR1 is MNHNS and CDR2 is SASEGT in the germline V gene. V trimming: 8 bases; J trimming: 6 bases; junction bases outside the gene matches: 7. CDR3 length: 13 amino acids. The CDR3 sequence: CASQYRGFNEQFF. DNA of the CDR3: TGTGCCAGCCAGTACAGGGGATTCAATGAGCAGTTCTTC.

This clone is deemed medium-sized. CDR3 nucleotides: TGTGCCAGCAGCGCGGGGCTAGCGGGAGGCCATGAGCAGTTCTTC. It codes for CASSAGLAGGHEQFF. V and J are TRBV6-4 and TRBJ2-1, with 11 bases fitting TRBD2. This CDR3 has 15 amino acids. From germline, CDR1 is MRHNA and CDR2 SNTAGT. V shed 6 bases and J 8 bases; nucleotides not matched to a gene: 9.

This clone was counted between two and nine times. The chain combines TRBV4-1 with TRBJ2-1; the D is unclear. This CDR3 spans 15 amino acids. The germline CDR1 and CDR2 sequences are MGHRA and YSYEKL. The V and J ends lost 4 bases and 7 bases respectively, with 17 bases between them. This CDR3 reads CASSRGGGTKNEQFF. The CDR3 bases are TGCGCCAGCAGCCGAGGCGGTGGTACGAAGAATGAGCAGTTCTTC.

The rearrangement uses TRBV5-6 and TRBJ2-5, with D possibly matching TRBD1 (6 bases). CDR3 length equals 14 residues. Germline CDR1 SGHDT, CDR2 YYEEEE. Trimming pared 3 bases from V and 5 bases from J, leaving 14 bases between. The DNA of the CDR3 is TGTGCCAGCAGCTGGTTGGGGGCCGGGGAGACCCAGTACTTC. Translated: CASSWLGAGETQYF.

The V and J genes are TRBV6-6 and TRBJ2-7; 7 bases are a match to TRBD1. The CDR3 covers 13 residues. The germline V gene has CDR1 MNHNY and CDR2 SVGAGI (reference sequence). V lost 4 bases, J lost 3 bases, and 3 bases stayed unmatched. As DNA, the CDR3 is TGTGCCAGCAGTTCGGGACAGATCTACGAGCAGTACTTC. Amino acid sequence: CASSSGQIYEQYF.

The chain has TRBV7-9 and TRBJ2-7, with D possibly matching TRBD2 (5 bases). Trimming removed 2 bases at V and 4 bases at J, with 9 bases between. There are 13 residues in the CDR3. Germline loops: CDR1 SEHNR, CDR2 FQNEAQ (reference sequence). In DNA form, the CDR3 reads TGTGCCAGCAGCTTACCGGGGAGATACGAGCAGTACTTC. Translating it yields CASSLPGRYEQYF.

V is TRBV7-2 and J is TRBJ1-6; 8 bases map to TRBD1. Trimming removed 3 bases from V and 7 bases from J; junction bases left unmatched: 5. The CDR3 runs to 15 residues. Germline V lookup: CDR1 SGHTA, CDR2 FQGNSA. In nucleotides, the CDR3 is TGTGCCAGCAGCTTCGGAGACAGGGGCAATTCACCCCTCCACTTT. Translating gives CASSFGDRGNSPLHF. Looking up the rest from reference TRBV7-2 and TRBJ1-6 gives the full variable domain: GAGVSQSPSNKVTEKGKDVELRCDPISGHTALYWYRQSLGQGLEFLIYFQGNSAPDKSGLPSDRFSAERTGGSVSTLTIQRTQQEDSAVYLCASSFGDRGNSPLHFGNGTRLTVT.

The chain uses TRBV6-1 and TRBJ2-7, with D perhaps TRBD2 (5 bases). Germline assignment: CDR1 MNHNS and CDR2 SASEGT. V was pared by 6 bases and J by 4 bases, with 16 bases between. There are 14 residues in the CDR3. CDR3 DNA: TGTGCCAGCAGAGGAAGATCCGGGATTTACGAGCAGTACTTC. This encodes CASRGRSGIYEQYF.

This clone was seen once. The chain employs TRBV28 and TRBJ2-7; D is possibly TRBD2 (5 bases). CDR3 length: 14 amino acids. Germline CDR1 is MDHEN and CDR2 is SYDVKM. Trimming took 7 bases from V and 4 from J, leaving 17 bases between them. The CDR3 DNA is TGTGCCAGCACCCCTGGAGGTTGGGGATACGAGCAGTACTTC. Translating it yields CASTPGGWGYEQYF.

This clone was detected only a few times. The chain carries TRBV6-4 and TRBJ2-3; TRBD2 aligns across 7 bases. Germline CDR1 and CDR2: MRHNA and SNTAGT. V trimming: 3 bases; J trimming: 2 bases; junction bases outside the gene matches: 5. This CDR3 contains 15 residues. The CDR3 loop reads CASSEGLAATDTQYF. CDR3 DNA sequence: TGTGCCAGCAGTGAGGGGCTAGCGGCCACAGATACGCAGTATTTT.

The chain joins TRBV19 to TRBJ1-1; perhaps TRBD1 as D (6 bases). This CDR3 is 16 amino acids long. The germline CDR1 and CDR2 sequences are LNHDA and SQIVND (reference sequence). Between the trimmed V and J ends, which lost 4 bases and 4 bases, there was a span of 19 bases. Here the CDR3 DNA reads TGTGCCAGTAGTACTACCATGGGGGGGCGCTTCACTGAAGCTTTCTTT. It yields the protein CASSTTMGGRFTEAFF. Based on the CDR3 plus reference TRBV19 and TRBJ1-1, the full variable domain is DGGITQSPKYLFRKEGQNVTLSCEQNLNHDAMYWYRQDPGQGLRLIYYSQIVNDFQKGDIAEGYSVSREKKESFPLTVTSAQKNPTAFYLCASSTTMGGRFTEAFFGQGTRLTVV.

The chain joins TRBV7-2 to TRBJ2-2; perhaps TRBD2 as D (5 bases). The CDR3 is 15 amino acids. In germline, CDR1 is SGHTA, CDR2 FQGNSA. Trimming shortened V by 3 bases and J by 5 bases, and 13 bases separated the two germline ends. DNA for the CDR3: TGTGCCAGCAGCTTTAGTTTCGGGGATACCGGGGAGCTGTTTTTT. As protein: CASSFSFGDTGELFF.

The rearrangement uses TRBV18 and TRBJ2-2; TRBD1 is a possible D gene (5 bases). The V and J ends lost 4 bases and 5 bases respectively, with 17 bases between them. This CDR3 has 16 amino acids. Germline loops: CDR1 KGHSH, CDR2 LQKENI. The CDR3 DNA reads TGTGCCAGCTCACTACGACAGCTCCCAGGGACCGGGGAGCTGTTTTTT. Amino acid sequence: CASSLRQLPGTGELFF.

The genes are TRBV7-6 and TRBJ1-2, with 7 bases matching TRBD1. The germline CDR1 and CDR2 sequences are SGHVS and FNYEAQ. Losses at the gene ends were 1 base for V and 2 bases for J; bases not matched to a gene: 7. This CDR3 contains 16 residues. CDR3 sequence reads: CASSLEQGSLNYGYTF. In DNA form, the CDR3 reads TGTGCCAGCAGCTTAGAACAGGGGTCGTTAAACTATGGCTACACCTTC.

The V and J genes are TRBV30 and TRBJ1-2; TRBD1 might be the D (5 bases). Germline-derived CDR1 and CDR2 are GTSNPN and SVGIG (reference sequence). The CDR3 runs 16 residues. The V end was cut by 2 bases, the J end by 0 bases, with 16 bases between. The CDR3 is CAWSPAGHRPNYGYTF. The DNA for the CDR3 is TGTGCCTGGAGTCCCGCGGGGCACAGGCCTAACTATGGCTACACCTTC.

This clone was detected a few times. The V gene is TRBV6-1, the J gene TRBJ1-1, with D hard to call. Deletions cut 5 bases from V and 1 base from J, with 8 bases between. The CDR3 extends over 13 amino acids. CDR1 and CDR2 (germline): MNHNS, SASEGT. For the CDR3, the DNA is TGTGCCAGCAGTCCACCGGGGAACACTGAAGCTTTCTTT. This encodes CASSPPGNTEAFF.

This clone has just a few counts. This chain connects TRBV2 to TRBJ1-2, with D possibly matching TRBD1 (5 bases). The CDR3 runs 13 residues. The V and J ends lost 7 bases and 4 bases respectively, with 13 bases between them. Germline V gene sequence: CDR1 SNHLY, CDR2 FYNNEI. The CDR3 spells CASTPGGGYGYTF. The CDR3 DNA reads TGTGCCAGCACTCCCGGGGGGGGCTATGGCTACACCTTC. Drawing the rest from reference TRBV2 and TRBJ1-2, the complete variable domain is EPEVTQTPSHQVTQMGQEVILRCVPISNHLYFYWYRQILGQKVEFLVSFYNNEISEKSEIFDDQFSVERPDGSNFTLKIRSTKLEDSAMYFCASTPGGGYGYTFGSGTRLTVV.

J is TRBJ1-1 and V is TRBV2, with TRBD1 identical over 8 bases. The length of the CDR3 is 16 residues. The V gene's germline CDR1 is SNHLY and CDR2 FYNNEI. Trimming took 2 bases from V and 1 from J; bases not matched to a gene: 6. Here the CDR3 reads CASSESGGVGNTEAFF. CDR3 DNA: TGTGCCAGCAGTGAATCAGGGGGCGTAGGGAACACTGAAGCTTTCTTT. Full variable domain (missing parts from reference TRBV2 and TRBJ1-1): EPEVTQTPSHQVTQMGQEVILRCVPISNHLYFYWYRQILGQKVEFLVSFYNNEISEKSEIFDDQFSVERPDGSNFTLKIRSTKLEDSAMYFCASSESGGVGNTEAFFGQGTRLTVV.

About this clone: Its ends do not fully match the called genes, so a read error is possible. The chain has TRBV13 and TRBJ2-6; maybe TRBD1 (5 bases). Per germline, CDR1 PRHDT and CDR2 FYEKMQ (reference sequence). CDR3 length: 17 residues. CDR3 in DNA: TGTGCCAGCAGCCGTCCTGAAGGGAACTCTGGGGCCAACGGCCTGACTTTC. It is translated as CASSRPEGNSGANGLTF.

The J gene is TRBJ2-2, the V gene TRBV7-9, with no clear D. Germline V lookup: CDR1 SEHNR, CDR2 FQNEAQ (reference sequence). The CDR3 covers 16 residues. The V gene lost 5 bases and the J gene lost 0 bases, with 13 bases spanning the gap. The CDR3 protein is CASSTTESTNTGELFF. CDR3 bases: TGTGCCAGCAGCACAACAGAGTCCACGAACACCGGGGAGCTGTTTTTT.

The rearrangement links TRBV5-1 to TRBJ2-7; 7 nucleotides agree with TRBD1. The CDR3 loop spans 14 amino acids. Germline trimming cut 0 bases from V and 2 bases from J; bases unmatched to any gene: 2. Germline V gene data show CDR1 as SGHRS and CDR2 as YFSETQ. The CDR3 loop reads CASSLEGQTYEQYF. CDR3 bases: TGCGCCAGCAGCTTGGAGGGACAGACCTACGAGCAGTACTTC.

This clone appeared a few times. This chain joins TRBV19 and TRBJ1-2; D may be TRBD1 (6 bases). The V gene lost 5 bases and the J gene lost 4 bases, with 20 bases spanning the gap. This CDR3 is built from 16 residues. Germline V gene sequence: CDR1 LNHDA, CDR2 SQIVND (reference sequence). The CDR3 region is CASSLAIEGDRYGYTF. CDR3 DNA: TGTGCCAGTAGTCTAGCGATTGAGGGGGACCGCTATGGCTACACCTTC. The variable domain in full, with the rest retrieved from reference TRBV19 and TRBJ1-2, is DGGITQSPKYLFRKEGQNVTLSCEQNLNHDAMYWYRQDPGQGLRLIYYSQIVNDFQKGDIAEGYSVSREKKESFPLTVTSAQKNPTAFYLCASSLAIEGDRYGYTFGSGTRLTVV.

The chain uses TRBV13 and TRBJ2-5; D uncertain. This CDR3 has 13 amino acids. CDR1 and CDR2 (germline): PRHDT, FYEKMQ (reference sequence). Trimming removed 9 bases from V and 5 bases from J, with 16 bases in between. DNA for the CDR3: TGTGCCAGTTCAGACGGGTATGGGGAGACCCAGTACTTC. This encodes CASSDGYGETQYF.

This chain joins TRBV2 and TRBJ2-1; 10 nucleotides match TRBD2. The CDR3 has 15 amino acids. Germline trimming cut 4 bases from V and 5 bases from J; bases unmatched to any gene: 5. CDR1 and CDR2 (germline): SNHLY, FYNNEI. In DNA, the CDR3 is TGTGCCAGCAGTGCTGAGCTAGCGGGAGACAATGAGCAGTTCTTC. As protein: CASSAELAGDNEQFF.

The table lists this clone with a count of one. The V call is TRBV5-4, the J call TRBJ2-3; the match to TRBD1 covers 8 bases. CDR1 is SGHNT, CDR2 YYREEE, per germline (reference sequence). The CDR3 contains 15 residues. Trimming at V came to 4 bases and at J to 5 bases, leaving 9 bases not matched to a gene. CDR3 nucleotide sequence: TGTGCCAGCAGCCACGGACAGGGAGGTGGAGATACGCAGTATTTT. Protein sequence: CASSHGQGGGDTQYF.

This chain links TRBV5-6 with TRBJ1-1; D is ambiguous. The CDR3 sequence is 12 residues long. Trimming cost V 2 bases and J 7 bases, with 9 bases left between them. Germline values: CDR1 SGHDT, CDR2 YYEEEE. CDR3 nucleotides: TGTGCCAGCAGCTTACCCCAGGTTGAAGCTTTCTTT. It encodes CASSLPQVEAFF. Full variable domain (remainder filled in from reference TRBV5-6 and TRBJ1-1): DAGVTQSPTHLIKTRGQQVTLRCSPKSGHDTVSWYQQALGQGPQFIFQYYEEEERQRGNFPDRFSGHQFPNYSSELNVNALLLGDSALYLCASSLPQVEAFFGQGTRLTVV.

The genes are TRBV28 and TRBJ1-6, with D hard to call. This CDR3 is built from 15 residues. V shed 5 bases and J shed 5 bases, with 13 bases lying between them. The germline V gene encodes CDR1 MDHEN and CDR2 SYDVKM. The chain's CDR3 is CASSTLQSDNSPLHF. CDR3 DNA: TGTGCCAGCAGTACTTTACAGTCGGATAATTCACCCCTCCACTTT.

The chain recombines TRBV2 with TRBJ1-1; the D is unclear. This CDR3 contains 14 residues. With 6 bases removed from V and 5 bases from J, the gap between germline ends came to 16 bases. Germline lookup yields CDR1 SNHLY and CDR2 FYNNEI. The CDR3 protein is CASRSSRSGTEAFF. In DNA, the CDR3 is TGTGCCAGCAGATCTTCCCGGAGCGGAACTGAAGCTTTCTTT.

The V gene is TRBV13, the J gene TRBJ2-7; D might be TRBD2 (6 bases). Germline V CDR1 and CDR2: PRHDT, FYEKMQ (reference sequence). Trimming shortened V by 2 bases and J by 6 bases, and 14 bases separated the two germline ends. This CDR3 has 14 amino acids. CDR3 protein: CASSLFGGSLEQYF. CDR3 DNA sequence: TGTGCCAGCAGCTTATTCGGGGGATCGCTCGAGCAGTACTTC.